This T cell receptor beta chain was found in a study of breast tumors, draining lymph nodes, adjacent tissues. This clonotype was seen a handful of times. This clone may be a read error of a much larger clone one base away. CDR1 is SGHAT, CDR2 FQNNGV, per germline. The CDR3 runs 13 residues. V lost 6 bases to trimming and J lost 3 bases; unmatched junction nucleotides: 5. TCRdb re-derived calls from the multiplex PCR reads in MiXCR, one entry per CDR3 protein. The table records approximately 100,000 distinct CDR3 sequences, roughly 20% of them present only once. Axillary draining lymph nodes of breast cancer patients supplied the node samples.

The TCR sequence derives from a female donor with breast cancer. Some clones in this sample may be carry-over from other donors' samples. The sequenced sample consisted of axillary lymph node tissue. The chain couples TRBV11-2 to TRBJ2-7; 7 bases map to TRBD1. The CDR3 bases are TGTGCCAGCAGTCCAGGGGGTGTCTACGAGCAGTACTTC. It codes for CASSPGGVYEQYF.